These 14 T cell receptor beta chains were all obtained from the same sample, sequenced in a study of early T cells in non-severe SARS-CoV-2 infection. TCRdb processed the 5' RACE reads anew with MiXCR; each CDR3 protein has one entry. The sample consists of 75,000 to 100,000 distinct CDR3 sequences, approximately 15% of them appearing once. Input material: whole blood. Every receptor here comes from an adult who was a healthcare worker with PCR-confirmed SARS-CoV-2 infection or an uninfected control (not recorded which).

The CDR3 DNA reads as TGTGCCAGCAGCTCTACCGGTTGGGAAACTGGGGCCAACGTCCTGACTTTC. It translates to CASSSTGWETGANVLTF. The J gene is TRBJ2-6, the V gene TRBV7-6; D is unclear. CDR3 length: 17 residues. The V end lost 4 bases, the J end lost 2 bases, and 15 bases lay between the germline ends. Germline V gene data show CDR1 as SGHVS and CDR2 as FNYEAQ.

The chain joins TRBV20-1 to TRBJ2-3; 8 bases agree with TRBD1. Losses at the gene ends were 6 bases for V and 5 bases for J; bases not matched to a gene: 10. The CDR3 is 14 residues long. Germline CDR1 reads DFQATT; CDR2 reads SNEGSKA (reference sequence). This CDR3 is CSAAQGADLDTQYF. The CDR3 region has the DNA TGCAGTGCAGCCCAGGGGGCCGACCTAGATACGCAGTATTTT.

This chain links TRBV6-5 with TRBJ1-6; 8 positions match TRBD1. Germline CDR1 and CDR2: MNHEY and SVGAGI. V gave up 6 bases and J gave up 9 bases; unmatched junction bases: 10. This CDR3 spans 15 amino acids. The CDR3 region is CASSYVRGRGSPLHF. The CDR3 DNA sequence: TGTGCCAGCAGCTACGTCAGGGGGCGCGGTTCACCCCTCCACTTT.

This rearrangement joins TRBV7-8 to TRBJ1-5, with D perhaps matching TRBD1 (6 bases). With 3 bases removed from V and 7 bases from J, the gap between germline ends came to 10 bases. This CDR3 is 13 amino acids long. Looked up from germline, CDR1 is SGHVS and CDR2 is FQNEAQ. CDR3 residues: CASSFRGRQPQHF. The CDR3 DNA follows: TGTGCCAGCAGCTTCAGGGGCAGGCAGCCCCAGCATTTT. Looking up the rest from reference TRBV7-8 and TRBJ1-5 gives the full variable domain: GAGVSQSPRYKVAKRGQDVALRCDPISGHVSLFWYQQALGQGPEFLTYFQNEAQLDKSGLPSDRFFAERPEGSVSTLKIQRTQQEDSAVYLCASSFRGRQPQHFGDGTRLSIL.

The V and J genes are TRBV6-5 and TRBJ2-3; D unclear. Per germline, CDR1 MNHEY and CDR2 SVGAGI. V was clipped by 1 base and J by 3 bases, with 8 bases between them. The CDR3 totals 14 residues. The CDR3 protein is CASSYWRRTDTQYF. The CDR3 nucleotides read TGTGCCAGCAGTTACTGGCGGAGAACAGATACGCAGTATTTT.

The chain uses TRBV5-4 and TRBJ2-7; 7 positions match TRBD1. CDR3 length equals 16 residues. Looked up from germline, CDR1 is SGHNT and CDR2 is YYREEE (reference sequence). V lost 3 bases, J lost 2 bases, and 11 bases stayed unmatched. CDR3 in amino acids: CASSSEATGITYEQYF. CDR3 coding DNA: TGTGCCAGCAGCTCAGAAGCGACAGGGATCACCTACGAGCAGTACTTC.

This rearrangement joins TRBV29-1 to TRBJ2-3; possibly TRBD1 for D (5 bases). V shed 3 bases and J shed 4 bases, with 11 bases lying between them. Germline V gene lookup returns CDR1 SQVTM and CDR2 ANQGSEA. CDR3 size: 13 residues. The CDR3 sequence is CSVETVKSDTQYF. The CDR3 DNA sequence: TGCAGCGTTGAGACAGTCAAATCAGATACGCAGTATTTT.

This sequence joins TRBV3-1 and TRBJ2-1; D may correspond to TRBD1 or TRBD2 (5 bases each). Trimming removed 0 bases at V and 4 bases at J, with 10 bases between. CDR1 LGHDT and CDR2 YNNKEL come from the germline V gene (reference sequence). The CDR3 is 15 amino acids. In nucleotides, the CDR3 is TGTGCCAGCAGCCAAGAACTGAGGGGTTACAATGAGCAGTTCTTC. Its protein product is CASSQELRGYNEQFF.

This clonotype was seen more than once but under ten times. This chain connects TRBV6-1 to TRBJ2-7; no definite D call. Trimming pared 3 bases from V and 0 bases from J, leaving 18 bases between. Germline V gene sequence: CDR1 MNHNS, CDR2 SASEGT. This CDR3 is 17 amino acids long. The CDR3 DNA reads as TGTGCCAGCAGTGATTGGGGAACGGCATCGAGCTCCTACGAGCAGTACTTC. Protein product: CASSDWGTASSSYEQYF.

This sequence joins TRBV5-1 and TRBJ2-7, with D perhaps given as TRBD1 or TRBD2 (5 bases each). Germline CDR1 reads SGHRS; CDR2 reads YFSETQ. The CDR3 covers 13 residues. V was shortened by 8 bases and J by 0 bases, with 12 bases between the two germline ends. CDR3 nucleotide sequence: TGCGCCAGTAAATGGGGGAGCTCCTACGAGCAGTACTTC. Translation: CASKWGSSYEQYF.

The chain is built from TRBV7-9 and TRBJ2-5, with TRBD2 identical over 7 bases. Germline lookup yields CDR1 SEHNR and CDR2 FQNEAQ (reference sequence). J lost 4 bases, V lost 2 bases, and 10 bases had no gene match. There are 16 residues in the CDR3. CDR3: CASSLSPAGALETQYF. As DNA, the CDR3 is TGTGCCAGCAGCTTAAGCCCGGCGGGAGCCCTAGAGACCCAGTACTTC.

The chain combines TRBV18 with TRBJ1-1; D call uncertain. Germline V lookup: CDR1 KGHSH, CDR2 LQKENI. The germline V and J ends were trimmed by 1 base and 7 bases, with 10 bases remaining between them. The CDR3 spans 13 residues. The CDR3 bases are TGTGCCAGCTCACCACGAGTCGGGGATGAAGCTTTCTTT. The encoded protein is CASSPRVGDEAFF.

The chain's CDR3 is CASSSTKSSYNEQFF. CDR3 coding DNA: TGTGCCAGCAGCTCAACTAAATCCTCCTACAATGAGCAGTTCTTC. This sequence joins TRBV7-8 and TRBJ2-1; D unclear. Germline lookup yields CDR1 SGHVS and CDR2 FQNEAQ. Deletions cut 4 bases from V and 0 bases from J, with 10 bases between. This CDR3 has 15 residues.

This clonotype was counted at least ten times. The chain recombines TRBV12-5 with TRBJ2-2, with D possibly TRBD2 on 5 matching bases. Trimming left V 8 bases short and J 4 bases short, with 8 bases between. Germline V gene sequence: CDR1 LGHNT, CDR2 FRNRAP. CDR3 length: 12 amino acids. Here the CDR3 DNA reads TGTGCTAGTCTCAGCGGCACCGGGGAGCTGTTTTTT. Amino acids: CASLSGTGELFF.